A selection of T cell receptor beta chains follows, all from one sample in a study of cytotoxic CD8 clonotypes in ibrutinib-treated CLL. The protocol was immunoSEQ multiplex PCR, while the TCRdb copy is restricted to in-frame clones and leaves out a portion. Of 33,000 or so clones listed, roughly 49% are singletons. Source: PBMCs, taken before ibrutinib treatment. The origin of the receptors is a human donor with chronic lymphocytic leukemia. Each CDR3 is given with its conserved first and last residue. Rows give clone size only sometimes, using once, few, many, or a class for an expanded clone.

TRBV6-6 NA CASSTDRASYEQYF
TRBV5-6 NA CASSSEGSYSGNTIYF
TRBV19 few CASRWQGSTGELFF
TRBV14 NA CASSQGVPSSYNSPLHF
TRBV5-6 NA CASSFSVYEQYF
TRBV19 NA CASSIEADFRGALPQYF
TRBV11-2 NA CASSSDMGASNGYTF
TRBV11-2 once CASSLGLTDTQYF
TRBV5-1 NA CATSTDRGTDTQYF
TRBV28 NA CASSSLNYGYTF
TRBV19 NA CASSVDRAQNEAFF
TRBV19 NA CAGAGRDTGELFF
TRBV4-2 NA CASSQVGGGNRQETQYF
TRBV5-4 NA CASSLSFRGQETQYF
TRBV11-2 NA CASSPIAGGRETQYF
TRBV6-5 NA CASSYQIGTGELFF
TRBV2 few CASSLTGNNQPQHF
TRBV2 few CASREDSSLPTFRNQPQHF
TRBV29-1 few CSVGPGEDYGYTF
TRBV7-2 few CASSLQTDGNQPQHF
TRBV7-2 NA CASSASRDGGYYGYTF
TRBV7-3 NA CASSPLAGREQFF
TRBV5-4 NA CASSSRGWPYEQYF
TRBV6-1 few CATSGGEEETQYF
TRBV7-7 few CASSPDWGEQFF
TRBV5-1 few CASSLGASGNTIYF
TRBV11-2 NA CASSLRVGTEAFF
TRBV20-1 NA CSVTHGDTQYF
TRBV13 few CASSRRRGGDEKLFF
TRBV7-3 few CASSLNSGGQETQYF
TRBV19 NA CASSIGGRETQYF
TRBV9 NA CASSKFTQGRTEAFF
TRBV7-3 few CASSLRGLGSSYNEQFF
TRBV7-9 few CASSLDAGVTLRNEQFF
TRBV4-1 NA CASSQGTRGVSDTQYF
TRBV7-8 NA CASSLVAGPAGPYGYTF
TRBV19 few CASRTSTGFANQPQHF
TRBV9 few CASNLAGGNEQFF
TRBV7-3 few CASSWDAYNEQFF
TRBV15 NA CATSREQGWAEQFF
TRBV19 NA CASSIFSMTDTQYF
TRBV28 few CASTGGRGQPQHF
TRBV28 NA CASISGTYSYEQYF
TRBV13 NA CASSRSLRYQETQYF
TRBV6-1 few CASNLADTQYF
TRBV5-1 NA CASSSYIGAEAFF
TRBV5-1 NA CASSLEAANLADTQYF
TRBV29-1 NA CSVSGTSGNTIYF
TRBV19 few CASSMRQGEGYTF